The 6 T cell receptor beta chains given below trace back to one sample, sequenced in a study of cytomegalovirus exposure and HLA in healthy donors. The PCR ran on 60 Vbeta and 13 Jbeta primers. Produced via immunoSEQ multiplex PCR; TCRdb's table is partial and in-frame only. The sample lists 95,000 to 100,000 clones; approximately 76% were seen once. The sequenced sample consisted of PBMCs. Source of these receptors: a man in his forties in good health and CMV-seropositive.

This chain uses TRBV5-4 with TRBJ2-7; 10 bases line up with TRBD2. With 1 base clipped from V and 4 bases from J, the junction kept 2 bases outside the gene matches. CDR3 length: 14 amino acids. CDR1 is SGHNT and CDR2 is YYREEE in the germline V gene (reference sequence). The CDR3: CASSLQREGYEQYF. The CDR3 DNA reads as TGTGCCAGCAGCTTGCAGCGGGAGGGGTACGAGCAGTACTTC.

The rearrangement uses TRBV5-1 and TRBJ2-5, with TRBD2 matching over 9 bases. Germline lookup yields CDR1 SGHRS and CDR2 YFSETQ. The length of the CDR3 is 15 residues. V lost 2 bases and J lost 5; bases outside the gene matches: 7. CDR3 in amino acids: CASSFFGGGDETQYF. The CDR3 bases are TGCGCCAGCAGCTTCTTTGGCGGGGGGGACGAGACCCAGTACTTC.

As for this clone: The sample holds other DNA sequences that translate to the same CDR3. This chain joins TRBV4-1 and TRBJ1-1, with TRBD1 identical over 9 bases. This CDR3 is built from 15 residues. V lost 3 bases, J lost 8 bases, and 10 bases stayed unmatched. CDR1 and CDR2 (germline): MGHRA, YSYEKL. CDR3 in DNA: TGCGCCAGCAGCCACCCGGGACAGGGTTTAACCGAAGCTTTCTTT. Translation: CASSHPGQGLTEAFF.

The rearrangement uses TRBV4-3 and TRBJ2-7; possibly TRBD2 for D (6 bases). V was cut by 4 bases and J by 0 bases, with 16 bases left in between. The V gene's germline CDR1 is LGHNA and CDR2 YSLEER. The CDR3 has 16 amino acids. CDR3 residues: CASSPGLGGFSYEQYF. The CDR3 DNA follows: TGCGCCAGCAGCCCCGGTCTAGGAGGGTTCTCCTACGAGCAGTACTTC.

The V gene is TRBV6-1, the J gene TRBJ1-5, with 8 bases aligning to TRBD1. The V segment lost 3 bases and the J segment 6 bases; nucleotides outside the gene matches: 4. The germline V gene encodes CDR1 MNHNS and CDR2 SASEGT. The CDR3 is made up of 14 amino acids. The CDR3, as DNA: TGTGCCAGCAGTGAGACAGGGGCGGGTCAGCCCCAGCATTTT. It translates to CASSETGAGQPQHF.

The J gene is TRBJ1-1, the V gene TRBV11-2; weak D call: TRBD1 (6 bases). The V gene lost 4 bases and the J gene lost 7 bases, with 10 bases spanning the gap. CDR1 is SGHAT and CDR2 is FQNNGV in the germline V gene. The length of the CDR3 is 12 residues. The CDR3 nucleotides are TGTGCCAGCAGCTCCCTGACAGGTGAAGCTTTCTTT. This encodes CASSSLTGEAFF.